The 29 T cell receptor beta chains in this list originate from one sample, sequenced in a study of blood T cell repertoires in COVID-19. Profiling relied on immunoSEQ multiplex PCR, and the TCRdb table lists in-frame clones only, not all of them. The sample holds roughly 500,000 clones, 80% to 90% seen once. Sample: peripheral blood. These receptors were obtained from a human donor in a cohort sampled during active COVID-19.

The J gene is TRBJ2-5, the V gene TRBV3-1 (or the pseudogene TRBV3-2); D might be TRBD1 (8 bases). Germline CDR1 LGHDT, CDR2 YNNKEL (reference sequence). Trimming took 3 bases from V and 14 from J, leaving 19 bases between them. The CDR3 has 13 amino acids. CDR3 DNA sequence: TGTGCCAGCAGCCAGCTGGCGGGGGCAGGGGGCTACTTC. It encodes CASSQLAGAGGYF.

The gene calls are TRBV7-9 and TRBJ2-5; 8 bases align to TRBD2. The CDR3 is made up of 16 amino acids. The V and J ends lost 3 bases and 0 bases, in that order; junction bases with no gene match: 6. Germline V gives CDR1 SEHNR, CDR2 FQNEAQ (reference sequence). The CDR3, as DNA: TGTGCCAGCAGCTTTGGGACCGGGAGGGACCAAGAGACCCAGTACTTC. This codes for CASSFGTGRDQETQYF.

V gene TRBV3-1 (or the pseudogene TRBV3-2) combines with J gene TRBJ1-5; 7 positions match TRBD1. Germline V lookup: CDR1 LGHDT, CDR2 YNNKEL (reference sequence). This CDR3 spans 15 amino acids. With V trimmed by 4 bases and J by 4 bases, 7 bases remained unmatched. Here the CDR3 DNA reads TGTGCCAGCAGCCCCACGAGGGGGCTGAATCAGCCCCAGCATTTT. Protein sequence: CASSPTRGLNQPQHF.

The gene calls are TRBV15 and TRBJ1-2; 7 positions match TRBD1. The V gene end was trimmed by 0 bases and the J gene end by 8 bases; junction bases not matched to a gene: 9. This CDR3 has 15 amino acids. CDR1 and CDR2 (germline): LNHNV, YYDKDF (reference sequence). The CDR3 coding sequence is TGTGCCACCAGCAGAGAGCAGGGCCAGGGGGGAGGCTACACCTTC. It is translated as CATSREQGQGGGYTF.

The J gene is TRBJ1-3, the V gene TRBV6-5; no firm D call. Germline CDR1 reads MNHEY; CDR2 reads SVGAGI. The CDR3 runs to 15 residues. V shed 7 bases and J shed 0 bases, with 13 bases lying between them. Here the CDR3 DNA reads TGTGCCAGCACTCCTTTCGGCGGCTCTGGAAACACCATATATTTT. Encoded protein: CASTPFGGSGNTIYF.

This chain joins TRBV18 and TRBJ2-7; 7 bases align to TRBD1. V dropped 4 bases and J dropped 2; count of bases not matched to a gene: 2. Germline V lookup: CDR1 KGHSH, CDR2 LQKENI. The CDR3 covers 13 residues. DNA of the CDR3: TGTGCCAGCTCACGGGGGACAGCCTACGAGCAGTACTTC. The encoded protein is CASSRGTAYEQYF.

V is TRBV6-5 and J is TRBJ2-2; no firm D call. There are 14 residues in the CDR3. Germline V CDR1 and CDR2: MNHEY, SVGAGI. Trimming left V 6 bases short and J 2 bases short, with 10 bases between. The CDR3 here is CASRQQINTGELFF. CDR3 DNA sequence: TGTGCCAGCAGGCAACAGATAAACACCGGGGAGCTGTTTTTT.

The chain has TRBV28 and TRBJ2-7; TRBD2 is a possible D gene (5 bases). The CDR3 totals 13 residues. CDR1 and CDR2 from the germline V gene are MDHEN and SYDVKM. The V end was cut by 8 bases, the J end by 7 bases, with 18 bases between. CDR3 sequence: CASLRGSTQEQYF. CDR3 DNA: TGTGCCAGCCTTCGCGGGTCAACCCAGGAGCAGTACTTC. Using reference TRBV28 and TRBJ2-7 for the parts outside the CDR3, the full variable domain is DVKVTQSSRYLVKRTGEKVFLECVQDMDHENMFWYRQDPGLGLRLIYFSYDVKMKEKGDIPEGYSVSREKKERFSLILESASTNQTSMYLCASLRGSTQEQYFGPGTRLTVT.

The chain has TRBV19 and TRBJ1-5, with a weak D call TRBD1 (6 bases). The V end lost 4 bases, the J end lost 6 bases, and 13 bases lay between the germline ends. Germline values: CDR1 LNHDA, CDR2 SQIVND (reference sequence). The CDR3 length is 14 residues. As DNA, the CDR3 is TGTGCCAGTAGTACTACAGGGCTGGGTCAGCCCCAGCATTTT. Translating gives CASSTTGLGQPQHF.

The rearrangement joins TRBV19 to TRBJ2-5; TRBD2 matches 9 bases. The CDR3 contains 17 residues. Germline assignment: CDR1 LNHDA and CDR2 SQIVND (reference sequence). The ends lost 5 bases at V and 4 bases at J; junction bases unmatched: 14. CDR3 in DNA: TGTGCCAGTAGTGGCTCCAGGCTAGCGGGAAAGGTAGAGACCCAGTACTTC. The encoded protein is CASSGSRLAGKVETQYF.

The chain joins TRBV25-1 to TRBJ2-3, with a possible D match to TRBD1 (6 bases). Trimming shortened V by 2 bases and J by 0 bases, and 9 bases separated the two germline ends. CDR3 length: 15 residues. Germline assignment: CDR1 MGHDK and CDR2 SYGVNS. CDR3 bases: TGTGCCAGCAGTGAAGGCAGGGGTAGCACAGATACGCAGTATTTT. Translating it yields CASSEGRGSTDTQYF.

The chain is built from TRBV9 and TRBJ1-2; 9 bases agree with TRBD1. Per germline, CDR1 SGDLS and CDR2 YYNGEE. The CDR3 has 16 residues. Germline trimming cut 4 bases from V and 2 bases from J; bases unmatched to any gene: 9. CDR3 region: CASSFRDREGNYGYTF. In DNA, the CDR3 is TGTGCCAGCAGCTTCCGGGACAGGGAGGGGAACTATGGCTACACCTTC.

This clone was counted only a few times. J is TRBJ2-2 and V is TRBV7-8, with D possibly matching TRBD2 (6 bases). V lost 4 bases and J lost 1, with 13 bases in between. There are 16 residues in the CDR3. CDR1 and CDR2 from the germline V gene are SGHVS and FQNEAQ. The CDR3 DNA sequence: TGTGCCAGCAGCTCAGCGGAGGGAGGGAACACCGGGGAGCTGTTTTTT. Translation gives CASSSAEGGNTGELFF.

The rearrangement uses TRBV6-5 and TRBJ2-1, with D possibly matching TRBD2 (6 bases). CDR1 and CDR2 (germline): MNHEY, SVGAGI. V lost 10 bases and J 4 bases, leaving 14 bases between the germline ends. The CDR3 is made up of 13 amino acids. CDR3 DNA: TGTGCCATCAACTGGGGGGTTTACAATGAGCAGTTCTTC. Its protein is CAINWGVYNEQFF.

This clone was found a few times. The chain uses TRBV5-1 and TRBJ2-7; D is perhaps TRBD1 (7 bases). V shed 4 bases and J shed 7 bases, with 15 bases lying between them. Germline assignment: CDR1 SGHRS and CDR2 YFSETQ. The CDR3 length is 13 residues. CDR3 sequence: CASSPRGAGEQYF. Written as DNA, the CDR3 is TGCGCCAGCAGCCCCAGGGGGGCGGGGGAGCAGTACTTC.

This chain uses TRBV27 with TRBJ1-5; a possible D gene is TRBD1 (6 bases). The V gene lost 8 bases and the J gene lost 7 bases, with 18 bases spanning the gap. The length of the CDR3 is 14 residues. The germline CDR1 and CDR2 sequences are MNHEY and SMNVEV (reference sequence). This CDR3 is CASAREGGVQPQHF. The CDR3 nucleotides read TGTGCCAGCGCTCGGGAGGGGGGCGTCCAGCCCCAGCATTTT.

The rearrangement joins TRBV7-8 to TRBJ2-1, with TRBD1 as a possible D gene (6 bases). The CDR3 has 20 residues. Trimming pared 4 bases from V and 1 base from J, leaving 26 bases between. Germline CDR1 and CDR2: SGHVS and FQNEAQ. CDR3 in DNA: TGTGCCAGCAGCTCCGGGACAAAAGGAATCGCCAGGCTTTCCTACAATGAGCAGTTCTTC. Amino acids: CASSSGTKGIARLSYNEQFF.

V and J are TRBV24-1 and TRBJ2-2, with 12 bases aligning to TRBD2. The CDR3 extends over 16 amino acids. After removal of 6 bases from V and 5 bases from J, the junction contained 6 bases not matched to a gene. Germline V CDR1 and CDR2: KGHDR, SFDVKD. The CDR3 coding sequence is TGTGCCACCAGTCCTAGCGGGAGGGGAGATACCGGGGAGCTGTTTTTT. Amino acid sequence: CATSPSGRGDTGELFF.

CDR3: CASSSRGMNTGELFF. As DNA, the CDR3 is TGTGCCAGCAGTTCCCGGGGGATGAACACCGGGGAGCTGTTTTTT. This chain links TRBV7-3 with TRBJ2-2; D might be TRBD2 (6 bases). Trimming removed 6 bases at V and 1 base at J, with 12 bases between. Germline V gene lookup returns CDR1 SGHTA and CDR2 FQGTGA. The CDR3 contains 15 residues.

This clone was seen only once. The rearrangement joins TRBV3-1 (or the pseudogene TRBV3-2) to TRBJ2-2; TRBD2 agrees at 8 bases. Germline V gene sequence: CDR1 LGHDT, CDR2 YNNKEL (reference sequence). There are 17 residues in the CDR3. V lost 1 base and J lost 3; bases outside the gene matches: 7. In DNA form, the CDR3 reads TGTGCCAGCAGCCAAGCCCCGGGAGGGCAACACACCGGGGAGCTGTTTTTT. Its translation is CASSQAPGGQHTGELFF.

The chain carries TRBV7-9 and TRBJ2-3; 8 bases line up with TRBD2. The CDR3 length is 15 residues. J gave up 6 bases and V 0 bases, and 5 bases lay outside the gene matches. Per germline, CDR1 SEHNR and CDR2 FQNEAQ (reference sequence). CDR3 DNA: TGTGCCAGCAGCTTAGCCGGGGGGGACGGGGATACGCAGTATTTT. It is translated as CASSLAGGDGDTQYF.

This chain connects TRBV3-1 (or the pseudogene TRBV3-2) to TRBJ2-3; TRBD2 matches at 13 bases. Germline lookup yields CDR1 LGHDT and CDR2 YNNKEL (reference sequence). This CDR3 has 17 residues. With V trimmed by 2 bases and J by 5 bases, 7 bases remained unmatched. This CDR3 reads CASSQRTSGRWGDTQYF. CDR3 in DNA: TGTGCCAGCAGCCAACGGACTAGCGGGAGATGGGGAGATACGCAGTATTTT.

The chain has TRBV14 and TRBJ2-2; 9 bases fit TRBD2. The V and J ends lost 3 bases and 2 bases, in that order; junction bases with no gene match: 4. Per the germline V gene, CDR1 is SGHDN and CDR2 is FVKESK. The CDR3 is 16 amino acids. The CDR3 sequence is CASSQMTSGNTGELFF. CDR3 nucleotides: TGTGCCAGCAGCCAGATGACTAGCGGTAACACCGGGGAGCTGTTTTTT.

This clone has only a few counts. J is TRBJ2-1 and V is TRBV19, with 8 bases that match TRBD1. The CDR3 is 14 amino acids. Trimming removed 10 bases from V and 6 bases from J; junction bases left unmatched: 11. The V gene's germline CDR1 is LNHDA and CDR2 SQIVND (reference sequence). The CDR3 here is CATAEDREPNEQFF. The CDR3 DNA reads TGTGCCACCGCCGAGGACAGGGAACCCAATGAGCAGTTCTTC.

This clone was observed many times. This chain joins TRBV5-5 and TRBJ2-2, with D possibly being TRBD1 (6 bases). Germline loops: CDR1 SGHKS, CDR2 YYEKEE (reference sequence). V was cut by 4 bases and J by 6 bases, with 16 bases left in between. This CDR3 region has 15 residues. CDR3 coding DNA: TGTGCCAGCAGCGTCACAGGGTGGGGTGCCGGGGAGCTGTTTTTT. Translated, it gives CASSVTGWGAGELFF.

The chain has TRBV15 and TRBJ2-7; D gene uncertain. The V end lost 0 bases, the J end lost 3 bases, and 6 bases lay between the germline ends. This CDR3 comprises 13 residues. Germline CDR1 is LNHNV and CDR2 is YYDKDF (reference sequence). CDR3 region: CATSREGGYEQYF. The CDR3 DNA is TGTGCCACCAGCAGAGAAGGCGGCTACGAGCAGTACTTC.

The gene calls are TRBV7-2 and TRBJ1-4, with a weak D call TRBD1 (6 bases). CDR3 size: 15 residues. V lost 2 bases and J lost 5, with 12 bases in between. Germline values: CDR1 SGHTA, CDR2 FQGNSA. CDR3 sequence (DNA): TGTGCCAGCAGCTTACTCCTCCAGGGGAATGAAAAACTGTTTTTT. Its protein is CASSLLLQGNEKLFF.

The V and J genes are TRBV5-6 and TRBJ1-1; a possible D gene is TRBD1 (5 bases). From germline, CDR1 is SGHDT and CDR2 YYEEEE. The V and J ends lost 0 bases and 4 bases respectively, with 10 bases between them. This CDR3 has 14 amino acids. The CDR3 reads CASSLEQRGTEAFF. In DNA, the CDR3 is TGTGCCAGCAGCTTGGAACAAAGGGGCACTGAAGCTTTCTTT.

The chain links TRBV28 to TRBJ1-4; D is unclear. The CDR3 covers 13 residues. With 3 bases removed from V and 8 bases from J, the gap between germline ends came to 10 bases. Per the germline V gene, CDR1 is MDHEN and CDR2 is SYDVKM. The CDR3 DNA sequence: TGTGCCAGCAGTTTCCGTAAAGCGGAAAAACTGTTTTTT. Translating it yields CASSFRKAEKLFF.